The rows below give T cell receptor beta chains drawn from one sample of a study of blood T cell repertoires in COVID-19. Sequenced by immunoSEQ multiplex PCR; TCRdb stores in-frame clones only, minus some. Altogether around 240,000 clones are present, around 84% being singletons, with the ten largest covering approximately 0.89%. Material: peripheral blood. These receptors were collected from a man aged 35 to 55 with acute or convalescent COVID-19. CDR3s include the opening cysteine and the closing phenylalanine or tryptophan. For some rows the clone size is stated as once, few or many, or as a class when expanded; others skip it.

>.|TRBV7-2|TRBJ1-5
CASSKDRNQPQHF
>few|TRBV4-3|TRBJ1-4
CASSQEWAEKLFF
>.|TRBV7-9|TRBJ1-1
CASSFQGGAMNTEAFF
>.|TRBV30|TRBJ2-3
CAWSVGQTPTDTQYF
>.|TRBV27|TRBJ2-7
CASSKGGAGYRQYF
>.|TRBV11-1|TRBJ2-7
CASSFEYEQYF
>.|TRBV3-1/TRBV3-2|TRBJ1-1
CASSQGYTNTEAFF
>.|TRBV5-6|TRBJ2-3
CASTSSGGDPDTQYF
>.|TRBV4-2|TRBJ1-2
CASSQEGTGFNYGYTF
>.|TRBV9|TRBJ1-2
CASRDRYNYGYTF
>.|TRBV19|TRBJ2-3
CASSSELASADTQYF
>.|TRBV18|TRBJ2-3
CASSPGLATDTQYF
>.|TRBV10-3|TRBJ2-3
CAISEAGGGADTQYF
>.|TRBV2|TRBJ2-5
CASSSRGGQTQYF
>.|TRBV5-5|TRBJ2-6
CASSPPGANVLTF
>.|TRBV19|TRBJ1-5
CASSDRGWGKQHF
>.|TRBV28|TRBJ2-7
CTSSPNRDRAYEQYF
>once|TRBV29-1|TRBJ2-3
CSATGGIRTDTQYF
>once|TRBV4-2|TRBJ1-6
CASSQFTGDSPLHF
>.|TRBV5-1|TRBJ1-1
CASSESGNTEAFF
>.|TRBV6-5|TRBJ1-5
CASVEARAAQPQHF
>.|TRBV3-1/TRBV3-2|TRBJ2-3
CASSQDAGGVSTDTQYF
>once|TRBV29-1|TRBJ1-1
CSVAGRAVPEAFF
>.|TRBV9|TRBJ1-2
CASSVSGSGYTF
>.|TRBV2|TRBJ1-1
CASSRDRGYTEAFF
>.|TRBV6-5|TRBJ2-7
CASRTTPSYEQYF
>once|TRBV6-2/TRBV6-3|TRBJ2-3
CASSYSFGLAGVTDTQYF
>.|TRBV14|TRBJ1-1
CASSQLSGNTEAFF
>.|TRBV2|TRBJ2-3
CASRAGLAVYSTDTQYF
>.|TRBV11-2|TRBJ2-1
CASSGPRLANEQFF
>.|TRBV18|TRBJ1-6
CASSPMTTGSSYNSPLHF
>.|TRBV9|TRBJ1-3
CASSEDRQGVGGNTIYF
>few|TRBV7-9|TRBJ2-6
CASSSQDSPGANVLTF
>once|TRBV10-2|TRBJ1-5
CASSESGGGQPQHF
>.|TRBV7-8|TRBJ2-7
CASSLRDTVYEQYF
>.|TRBV6-5|TRBJ1-6
CASHLFYSPLHF
>.|TRBV7-3|TRBJ1-2
CASSRQGNRGYTF
>.|TRBV7-8|TRBJ2-1
CASSPHRGLNNEQFF
>.|TRBV6-9|TRBJ1-2
CASSYLLPYPNYGYTF
>.|TRBV7-2|TRBJ1-5
CASSPQVSNQPQHF
>once|TRBV5-1|TRBJ1-2
CASSLTTGVGGYTF
>once|TRBV3-1/TRBV3-2|TRBJ2-1
CASSPERGGPLYNEQFF
>.|TRBV4-1|TRBJ2-3
CASSQGTSGPLGTDTQYF
>.|TRBV7-2|TRBJ1-2
CASSFSGTKHGYTF
>.|TRBV9|TRBJ2-3
CASSPRQGLDTQYF